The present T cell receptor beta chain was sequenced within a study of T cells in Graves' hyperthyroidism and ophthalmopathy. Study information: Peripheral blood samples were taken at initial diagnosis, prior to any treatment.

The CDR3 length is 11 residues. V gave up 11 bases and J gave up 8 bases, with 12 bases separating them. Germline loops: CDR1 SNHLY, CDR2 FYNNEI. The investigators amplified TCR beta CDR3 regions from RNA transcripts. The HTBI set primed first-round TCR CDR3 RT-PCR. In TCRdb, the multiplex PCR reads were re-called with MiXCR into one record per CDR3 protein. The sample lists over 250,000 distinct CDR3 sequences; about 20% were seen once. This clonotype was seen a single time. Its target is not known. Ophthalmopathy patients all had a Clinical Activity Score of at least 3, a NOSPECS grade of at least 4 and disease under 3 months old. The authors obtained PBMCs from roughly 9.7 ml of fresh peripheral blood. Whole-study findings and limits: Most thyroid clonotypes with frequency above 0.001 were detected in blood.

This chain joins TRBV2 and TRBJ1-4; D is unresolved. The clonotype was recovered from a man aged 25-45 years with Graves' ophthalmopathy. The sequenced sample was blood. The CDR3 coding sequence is TGTGCCCGCCGATATATGGAAAAACTGTTTTTT. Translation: CARRYMEKLFF. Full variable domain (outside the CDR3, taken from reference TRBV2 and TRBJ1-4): EPEVTQTPSHQVTQMGQEVILRCVPISNHLYFYWYRQILGQKVEFLVSFYNNEISEKSEIFDDQFSVERPDGSNFTLKIRSTKLEDSAMYFCARRYMEKLFFGSGTQLSVL.